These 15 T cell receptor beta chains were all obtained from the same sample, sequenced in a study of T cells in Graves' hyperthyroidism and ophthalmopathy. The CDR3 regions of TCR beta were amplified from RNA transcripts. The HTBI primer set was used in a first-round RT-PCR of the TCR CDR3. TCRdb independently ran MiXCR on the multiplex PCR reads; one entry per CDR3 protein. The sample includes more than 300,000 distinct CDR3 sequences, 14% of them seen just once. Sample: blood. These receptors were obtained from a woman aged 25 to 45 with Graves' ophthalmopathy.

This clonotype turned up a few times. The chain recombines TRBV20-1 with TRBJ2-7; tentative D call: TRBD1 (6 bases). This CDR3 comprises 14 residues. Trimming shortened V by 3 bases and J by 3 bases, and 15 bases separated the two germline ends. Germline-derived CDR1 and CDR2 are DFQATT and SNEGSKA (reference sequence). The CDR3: CSARNRENSYEQYF. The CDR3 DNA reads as TGCAGTGCTAGGAACAGGGAAAATAGCTACGAGCAGTACTTC.

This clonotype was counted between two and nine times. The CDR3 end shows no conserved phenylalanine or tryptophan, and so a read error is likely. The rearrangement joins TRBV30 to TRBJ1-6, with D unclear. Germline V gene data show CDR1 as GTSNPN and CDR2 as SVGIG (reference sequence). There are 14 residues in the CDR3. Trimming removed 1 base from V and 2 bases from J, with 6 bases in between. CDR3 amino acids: CAWSEGPYNSPLHL. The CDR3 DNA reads TGTGCCTGGAGTGAGGGCCCCTATAATTCACCCCTCCACCTT.

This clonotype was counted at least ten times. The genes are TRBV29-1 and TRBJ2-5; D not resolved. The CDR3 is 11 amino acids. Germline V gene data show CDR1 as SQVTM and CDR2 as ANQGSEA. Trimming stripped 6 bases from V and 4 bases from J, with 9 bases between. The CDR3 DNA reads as TGCAGCGTCCCTTTCCGAGAGACCCAGTACTTC. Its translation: CSVPFRETQYF.

This CDR3 reads CSVSLGSYNEQFF. The CDR3 DNA is TGCAGTGTTAGCCTTGGCTCCTACAATGAGCAGTTCTTC. This chain links TRBV20-1 with TRBJ2-1; D is ambiguous. Trimming took 7 bases from V and 0 from J, leaving 10 bases between them. The CDR3 extends over 13 amino acids. CDR1 is DFQATT, CDR2 SNEGSKA, per germline (reference sequence).

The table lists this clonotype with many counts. CDR3 sequence: CASSAPGLARGEQFF. The CDR3 nucleotides are TGTGCCAGCAGTGCCCCGGGACTAGCACGTGGCGAGCAGTTCTTC. The chain joins TRBV12-3 or TRBV12-4 to TRBJ2-1, with 9 positions matching TRBD2. The CDR3 loop spans 15 amino acids. The V segment lost 5 bases and the J segment 10 bases; nucleotides outside the gene matches: 12.

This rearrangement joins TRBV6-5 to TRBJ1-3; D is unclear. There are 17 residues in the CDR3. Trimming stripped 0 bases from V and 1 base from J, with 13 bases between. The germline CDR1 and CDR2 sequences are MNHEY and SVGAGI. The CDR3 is CASSYSILPRSGNTIYF. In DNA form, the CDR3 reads TGTGCCAGCAGTTACTCGATCTTGCCTAGGTCTGGAAACACCATATATTTT.

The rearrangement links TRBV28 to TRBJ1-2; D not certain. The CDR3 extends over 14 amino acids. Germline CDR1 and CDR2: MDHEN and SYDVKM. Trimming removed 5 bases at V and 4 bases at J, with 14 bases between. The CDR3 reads CASSGSEDPYGYTF. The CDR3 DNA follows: TGTGCCAGCAGTGGATCAGAGGACCCCTATGGCTACACCTTC.

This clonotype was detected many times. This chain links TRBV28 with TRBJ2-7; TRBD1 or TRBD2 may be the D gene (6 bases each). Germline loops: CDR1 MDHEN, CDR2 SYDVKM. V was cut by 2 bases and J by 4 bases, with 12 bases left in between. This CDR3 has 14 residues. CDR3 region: CASSLSRGGYEQYF. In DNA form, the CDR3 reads TGTGCCAGCAGTTTAAGCAGGGGAGGATACGAGCAGTACTTC.

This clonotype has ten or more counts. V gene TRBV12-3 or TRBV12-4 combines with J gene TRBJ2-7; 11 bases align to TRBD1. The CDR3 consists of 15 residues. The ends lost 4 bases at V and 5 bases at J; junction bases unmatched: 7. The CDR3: CASSSTDRGQNEQYF. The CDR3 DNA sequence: TGTGCCAGCAGTTCCACGGACAGGGGGCAGAACGAGCAGTACTTC.

Here the CDR3 reads CSAPSRRGYNSPLHF. As DNA, the CDR3 is TGCAGTGCCCCCTCAAGGCGGGGCTATAATTCACCCCTCCACTTT. This chain joins TRBV20-1 and TRBJ1-6; D is uncertain. Trimming stripped 6 bases from V and 3 bases from J, with 15 bases between. This CDR3 has 15 residues. The V gene's germline CDR1 is DFQATT and CDR2 SNEGSKA (reference sequence).

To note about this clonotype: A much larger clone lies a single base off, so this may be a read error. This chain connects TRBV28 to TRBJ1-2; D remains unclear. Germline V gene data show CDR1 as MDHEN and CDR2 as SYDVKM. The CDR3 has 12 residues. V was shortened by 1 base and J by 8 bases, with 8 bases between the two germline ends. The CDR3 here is CASSLLEGGYTF. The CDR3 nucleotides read TGTGCCAGCAGTTTATTAGAGGGAGGCTACACCTTC.

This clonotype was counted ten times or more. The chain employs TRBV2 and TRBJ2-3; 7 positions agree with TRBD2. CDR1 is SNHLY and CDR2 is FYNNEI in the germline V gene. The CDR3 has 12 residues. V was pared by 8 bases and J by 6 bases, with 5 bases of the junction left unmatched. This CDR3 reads CASGRALDTQYF. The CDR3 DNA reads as TGTGCCAGCGGGAGGGCGTTGGATACGCAGTATTTT. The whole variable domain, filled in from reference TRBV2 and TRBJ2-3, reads EPEVTQTPSHQVTQMGQEVILRCVPISNHLYFYWYRQILGQKVEFLVSFYNNEISEKSEIFDDQFSVERPDGSNFTLKIRSTKLEDSAMYFCASGRALDTQYFGPGTRLTVL.

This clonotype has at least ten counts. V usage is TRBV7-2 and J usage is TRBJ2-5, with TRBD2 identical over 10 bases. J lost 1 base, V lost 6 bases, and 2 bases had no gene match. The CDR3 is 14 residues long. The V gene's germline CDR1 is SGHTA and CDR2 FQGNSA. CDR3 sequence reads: CASSRTSGQETQYF. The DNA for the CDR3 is TGTGCCAGCAGTCGGACTAGCGGCCAAGAGACCCAGTACTTC. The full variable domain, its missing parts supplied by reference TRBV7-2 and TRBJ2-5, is GAGVSQSPSNKVTEKGKDVELRCDPISGHTALYWYRQSLGQGLEFLIYFQGNSAPDKSGLPSDRFSAERTGGSVSTLTIQRTQQEDSAVYLCASSRTSGQETQYFGPGTRLLVL.

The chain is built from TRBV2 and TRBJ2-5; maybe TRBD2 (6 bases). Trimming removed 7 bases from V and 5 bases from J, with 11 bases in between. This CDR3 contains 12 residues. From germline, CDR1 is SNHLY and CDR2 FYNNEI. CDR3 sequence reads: CASKGGGETQYF. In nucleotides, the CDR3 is TGTGCCAGCAAAGGCGGAGGGGAGACCCAGTACTTC. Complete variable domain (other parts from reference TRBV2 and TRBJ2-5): EPEVTQTPSHQVTQMGQEVILRCVPISNHLYFYWYRQILGQKVEFLVSFYNNEISEKSEIFDDQFSVERPDGSNFTLKIRSTKLEDSAMYFCASKGGGETQYFGPGTRLLVL.

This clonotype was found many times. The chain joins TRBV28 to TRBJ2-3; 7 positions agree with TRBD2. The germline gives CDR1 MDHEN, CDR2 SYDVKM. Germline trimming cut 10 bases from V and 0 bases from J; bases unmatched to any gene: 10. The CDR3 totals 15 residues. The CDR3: CATGHRGSSTDTQYF. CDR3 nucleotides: TGTGCCACCGGGCATCGCGGGAGTAGCACAGATACGCAGTATTTT.